This T cell receptor beta chain comes out of a study of molecular identifiers for immune sequencing clone quantification. Whole-study results and caveats: Clones that exceeded 20 RNA copies held over 99% of effector molecules, yet under 1% in naive cells. Highly expanded clone sizes could be underestimated by identical TCR molecules that share a barcode.

Investigators produced naive CD8 libraries from about 19,000 to 1,100,000 sorted cells, drawing on 10%, 30% or 50% RNA. TCRdb re-called the PCR reads with MiXCR, one entry per CDR3 protein. The sample holds about 510,000 distinct CDR3 sequences, about 25% seen once. The V gene's germline CDR1 is PRHDT and CDR2 FYEKMQ (reference sequence). The CDR3 sequence is 15 residues long. Trimming cost V 5 bases and J 9 bases; bases outside gene matches: 14. There are many counts of this clonotype. Its specificity is not known. What was sequenced was naive CD8+ T cells from blood, with Jurkat cell RNA spiked in. Subset of the sample: FACS-sorted CD8+CD4-CCR7+CD45RA+ naive T cells. The V gene is TRBV13, the J gene TRBJ2-5, with 8 bases matching TRBD1. The receptor was isolated from a human donor in good health. Some libraries in this study had Jurkat cell RNA spiked in. CDR3 region: CASSHRDRQSGAQYF. The CDR3 nucleotides read TGTGCCAGCAGCCACCGGGACAGGCAATCGGGGGCCCAGTACTTC. The full variable domain, completed using reference TRBV13 and TRBJ2-5, is AAGVIQSPRHLIKEKRETATLKCYPIPRHDTVYWYQQGPGQDPQFLISFYEKMQSDKGSIPDRFSAQQFSDYHSELNMSSLELGDSALYFCASSHRDRQSGAQYFGPGTRLLVL.